Presented here are 19 T cell receptor beta chains from one specimen sequenced in a study of cytomegalovirus exposure and HLA in healthy donors. The PCR was carried out with 60 Vbeta primers and 13 Jbeta primers. This table comes from immunoSEQ multiplex PCR, and its TCRdb copy is limited to in-frame clones, with some not included. The table shows about 150,000 clones, with over 70% occurring only once. The sample taken for sequencing was PBMCs. These receptor sequences come from a man aged 30-40 years in good health and CMV-seronegative.

The gene calls are TRBV6-6 and TRBJ2-3, with 8 nucleotides matching TRBD1. V was pared by 11 bases and J by 4 bases, with 5 bases of the junction left unmatched. The CDR3 sequence is 12 residues long. From germline, CDR1 is MNHNY and CDR2 SVGAGI (reference sequence). For the CDR3, the DNA is TGTGCCGTGGACAGGGCGGCAGATACGCAGTATTTT. This sequence encodes CAVDRAADTQYF.

This chain links TRBV18 with TRBJ1-2; the match to TRBD1 covers 7 bases. The CDR3 runs to 16 residues. Germline V gives CDR1 KGHSH, CDR2 LQKENI. V dropped 2 bases and J dropped 5; count of bases not matched to a gene: 11. CDR3 loop: CASSPTLQTGRYGYTF. The CDR3 region has the DNA TGTGCCAGCTCACCAACTCTCCAGACAGGGCGGTATGGCTACACCTTC.

The chain combines TRBV5-1 with TRBJ1-4; D is ambiguous. The CDR3 loop spans 15 amino acids. Germline values: CDR1 SGHRS, CDR2 YFSETQ. V shed 2 bases and J shed 4 bases, with 12 bases lying between them. CDR3 bases: TGCGCCAGCAGCTTATCAGGACTATATAATGAAAAACTGTTTTTT. Protein product: CASSLSGLYNEKLFF.

The rearrangement links TRBV9 to TRBJ1-3; D not resolved. Per germline, CDR1 SGDLS and CDR2 YYNGEE. The V end was cut by 0 bases, the J end by 0 bases, with 7 bases between. CDR3 length: 15 residues. As DNA, the CDR3 is TGTGCCAGCAGCGTAGGGTCAGACTCTGGAAACACCATATATTTT. Translating gives CASSVGSDSGNTIYF. Looking up the rest from reference TRBV9 and TRBJ1-3 gives the full variable domain: DSGVTQTPKHLITATGQRVTLRCSPRSGDLSVYWYQQSLDQGLQFLIQYYNGEERAKGNILERFSAQQFPDLHSELNLSSLELGDSALYFCASSVGSDSGNTIYFGEGSWLTVV.

Comment on this clone: At the DNA level, this CDR3 is encoded by other sequences in the same sample as well. This chain links TRBV5-1 with TRBJ2-3; D uncertain. This CDR3 is 13 amino acids long. The V and J ends lost 4 bases and 1 base respectively, with 7 bases between them. Per the germline V gene, CDR1 is SGHRS and CDR2 is YFSETQ. The CDR3 coding sequence is TGCGCCAGCAGCAGTCCGGGCACAGATACGCAGTATTTT. Translated: CASSSPGTDTQYF. The complete variable domain, with remaining parts taken from reference TRBV5-1 and TRBJ2-3, reads KAGVTQTPRYLIKTRGQQVTLSCSPISGHRSVSWYQQTPGQGLQFLFEYFSETQRNKGNFPGRFSGRQFSNSRSEMNVSTLELGDSALYLCASSSPGTDTQYFGPGTRLTVL.

The chain joins TRBV19 to TRBJ1-4, with D uncertain. Trimming removed 2 bases at V and 0 bases at J, with 7 bases between. The CDR3 is 15 amino acids. Germline values: CDR1 LNHDA, CDR2 SQIVND (reference sequence). The CDR3 spells CASSIWSATNEKLFF. CDR3 coding DNA: TGTGCCAGTAGTATATGGTCAGCAACTAATGAAAAACTGTTTTTT. Based on the CDR3 plus reference TRBV19 and TRBJ1-4, the full variable domain is DGGITQSPKYLFRKEGQNVTLSCEQNLNHDAMYWYRQDPGQGLRLIYYSQIVNDFQKGDIAEGYSVSREKKESFPLTVTSAQKNPTAFYLCASSIWSATNEKLFFGSGTQLSVL.

This CDR3 reads CASSTRQGSGNTIYF. DNA for the CDR3: TGTGCCAGCAGCACCCGACAGGGGTCTGGAAACACCATATATTTT. This chain joins TRBV13 and TRBJ1-3; TRBD1 agrees at 8 bases. The V segment lost 5 bases and the J segment 1 base; nucleotides outside the gene matches: 4. Germline CDR1 and CDR2: PRHDT and FYEKMQ (reference sequence). The CDR3 extends over 15 amino acids.

This clone was detected once. V gene TRBV7-2 combines with J gene TRBJ1-4; TRBD1 matches 9 bases. The CDR3 is made up of 17 amino acids. The V segment lost 6 bases and the J segment 15 bases; nucleotides outside the gene matches: 23. Germline V CDR1 and CDR2: SGHTA, FQGNSA. The CDR3 coding sequence is TGTGCCAGCAGGGACAGGGGTGTTGGTACATCCGCAGCAAAGTTGTTTTTT. Its translation: CASRDRGVGTSAAKLFF.

The chain's CDR3 is CASSFRGPGEQYF. For the CDR3, the DNA is TGTGCCAGCAGTTTCAGGGGGCCGGGCGAGCAGTACTTC. The chain joins TRBV27 to TRBJ2-7; the match to TRBD1 covers 8 bases. This CDR3 is 13 amino acids long. The junction had 4 bases not matched to a gene; V was cut back by 3 bases and J by 6 bases. In germline, CDR1 is MNHEY, CDR2 SMNVEV (reference sequence).

This sequence joins TRBV6-5 and TRBJ1-4; D perhaps matches TRBD1 (6 bases). The CDR3 runs to 15 residues. The ends were cut back, 6 bases at V and 8 bases at J, with 19 bases in the middle. Germline lookup yields CDR1 MNHEY and CDR2 SVGAGI. DNA for the CDR3: TGTGCCAGCAGCTCCTCAGGGGTCGGGGAGGAAAAACTGTTTTTT. This translates into CASSSSGVGEEKLFF.

This clone was seen a few times. The V gene is TRBV30, the J gene TRBJ2-7; 10 nucleotides align to TRBD1. CDR1 is GTSNPN, CDR2 SVGIG, per germline (reference sequence). The CDR3 sequence is 15 residues long. V dropped 4 bases and J dropped 2; count of bases not matched to a gene: 8. The CDR3 nucleotides are TGTGCCTGGACTGGGGGGGGGACAGGGGCCTACGAGCAGTACTTC. Its protein is CAWTGGGTGAYEQYF.

This rearrangement joins TRBV9 to TRBJ2-2, with 7 bases identical to TRBD2. Trimming cost V 0 bases and J 7 bases; bases outside gene matches: 9. CDR1 and CDR2 (germline): SGDLS, YYNGEE. CDR3 length equals 16 residues. CDR3 bases: TGTGCCAGCAGCGTAGCGGGAGGAAAATTTAGCGGGGAGCTGTTTTTT. Protein: CASSVAGGKFSGELFF.

The DNA of the CDR3 is TGTGCCAGCAGCTCCGGACACCAGAACACTGAAGCTTTCTTT. Protein: CASSSGHQNTEAFF. This chain joins TRBV11-3 and TRBJ1-1; tentative D call: TRBD1 (5 bases). Germline CDR1 reads SGHNT; CDR2 reads YENEEA. This CDR3 is 14 amino acids long. The germline V and J ends were trimmed by 4 bases and 1 base, with 10 bases remaining between them.

This clone was detected only a few times. The chain has TRBV5-1 and TRBJ1-2; TRBD1 aligns across 8 bases. The length of the CDR3 is 14 residues. Looked up from germline, CDR1 is SGHRS and CDR2 is YFSETQ. Losses at the gene ends were 4 bases for V and 8 bases for J; bases not matched to a gene: 10. The CDR3 reads CASSLRTGYRGYTF. The CDR3, as DNA: TGCGCCAGCAGCCTTCGGACAGGGTACCGAGGCTACACCTTC.

The table lists this clone with a count of one. This chain joins TRBV5-1 and TRBJ2-6; 10 bases are shared with TRBD2. Germline lookup yields CDR1 SGHRS and CDR2 YFSETQ. The V segment lost 4 bases and the J segment 1 base; nucleotides outside the gene matches: 8. The CDR3 runs 18 residues. CDR3 nucleotide sequence: TGCGCCAGCAGCGCCGGACTAGCGGCTAAATCTGGGGCCAACGTCCTGACTTTC. Its translation: CASSAGLAAKSGANVLTF.

The chain employs TRBV5-1 and TRBJ2-5; tentative D call: TRBD2 (5 bases). The V end was cut by 2 bases, the J end by 2 bases, with 10 bases between. The CDR3 runs to 14 residues. Germline V gene data show CDR1 as SGHRS and CDR2 as YFSETQ. Here the CDR3 reads CASSLSGGQETQYF. CDR3 DNA: TGCGCCAGCAGCTTATCTGGAGGACAAGAGACCCAGTACTTC. The full variable domain, in which reference TRBV5-1 and TRBJ2-5 provide the parts outside the CDR3, is KAGVTQTPRYLIKTRGQQVTLSCSPISGHRSVSWYQQTPGQGLQFLFEYFSETQRNKGNFPGRFSGRQFSNSRSEMNVSTLELGDSALYLCASSLSGGQETQYFGPGTRLLVL.

This chain joins TRBV30 and TRBJ2-7; D is undetermined. From germline, CDR1 is GTSNPN and CDR2 SVGIG (reference sequence). There are 13 residues in the CDR3. Trimming shortened V by 2 bases and J by 0 bases, and 8 bases separated the two germline ends. CDR3 DNA sequence: TGTGCCTGGAGTATTGCGAGCTCCTACGAGCAGTACTTC. Its translation: CAWSIASSYEQYF.

This chain uses TRBV29-1 with TRBJ1-2; perhaps TRBD1 as D (5 bases). The V gene lost 3 bases and the J gene lost 4 bases, with 12 bases spanning the gap. The CDR3 totals 13 residues. Germline V lookup: CDR1 SQVTM, CDR2 ANQGSEA. The CDR3 loop is CSVDQGVGYGYTF. In DNA, the CDR3 is TGCAGCGTTGATCAAGGGGTTGGCTATGGCTACACCTTC.

The chain couples TRBV7-9 to TRBJ1-6; 9 positions match TRBD1. This CDR3 contains 17 residues. The V and J ends lost 5 bases and 5 bases, in that order; junction bases with no gene match: 10. From germline, CDR1 is SEHNR and CDR2 FQNEAQ (reference sequence). CDR3 DNA sequence: TGTGCCAGCAGCGGGGACAGGGTTGACTCTGATAATTCACCCCTCCACTTT. It codes for CASSGDRVDSDNSPLHF.